Listed below are T cell receptor beta chains from one sample, sequenced in a study of T cells in tuberculosis. Using immunoSEQ multiplex PCR, the repertoire was profiled, and TCRdb retains in-frame clones only, with some absent. Among tens of thousands of clones, around 94% were seen once, and the ten largest hold about 4.7%. Material: PBMCs, obtained at tuberculosis diagnosis. The source is an adult with tuberculosis. CDR3s include the opening cysteine and the closing phenylalanine or tryptophan. Fields, in order: J gene, clone size, V gene, D gene, CDR3 protein, CDR3 DNA. A D gene is named only where the DNA matches it firmly. Clone size, where shown, is once, few, many, or a class for clones that have expanded.

TRBJ1-4	NA	TRBV14	NA	CASSRGRATNEKLFF	TGTGCCAGCAGCCGGGGGCGGGCAACTAATGAAAAACTGTTTTTT
TRBJ2-7	NA	TRBV27	TRBD1	CASSKTPYRGKEQYF	TGTGCCAGCAGTAAAACTCCATACAGGGGAAAAGAGCAGTACTTC
TRBJ2-1	NA	TRBV5-6	NA	CASSIGEYLEQFF	TGTGCCAGCAGCATCGGGGAATACCTGGAGCAGTTCTTC
TRBJ1-5	NA	TRBV5-6	TRBD1	CASSLAGQGGNQPQHF	TGTGCCAGCAGCTTGGCCGGACAGGGGGGCAATCAGCCCCAGCATTTT
TRBJ2-3	NA	TRBV9	NA	CASSVWAGLTDTQYF	TGTGCCAGCAGCGTATGGGCGGGGCTCACAGATACGCAGTATTTT
TRBJ2-1	NA	TRBV5-4	TRBD2	CASSLAGGRTLHEQFF	TGTGCCAGCAGCTTGGCGGGGGGGCGCACGCTCCATGAGCAGTTCTTC
TRBJ2-3	NA	TRBV5-1	NA	CASRLGRGLRTDTQYF	TGCGCCAGCAGATTGGGGCGGGGGCTACGCACAGATACGCAGTATTTT
TRBJ1-2	NA	TRBV30	NA	CAWGRNRERGYTF	TGTGCCTGGGGCCGGAACAGGGAGAGGGGCTACACCTTC
TRBJ2-7	NA	TRBV7-2	TRBD1	CASSTGTETYEQYF	TGTGCCAGCAGCACCGGGACAGAGACCTACGAGCAGTACTTC
TRBJ2-3	NA	TRBV5-1	NA	CASSLGANRVTDTQYF	TGCGCCAGCAGCTTGGGTGCTAACAGGGTGACAGATACGCAGTATTTT
TRBJ2-1	NA	TRBV11-2	TRBD1	CASSSPGQINNEQFF	TGTGCCAGCAGCTCACCGGGACAGATCAACAATGAGCAGTTCTTC
TRBJ1-5	NA	TRBV5-1	NA	CASSVSSPDQPQHF	TGCGCCAGCAGCGTATCCTCTCCTGATCAGCCCCAGCATTTT
TRBJ2-3	NA	TRBV19	TRBD2	CASSGPGLGVDTQYF	TGTGCCAGTAGTGGACCGGGACTAGGGGTAGATACGCAGTATTTT
TRBJ2-7	NA	TRBV18	TRBD1	CASSHLDRMSYEQYF	TGTGCCAGCTCCCACCTGGACAGGATGTCCTACGAGCAGTACTTC
TRBJ2-1	NA	TRBV5-1	TRBD2	CASSFTSGGGNNEQFF	TGCGCCAGCAGCTTCACTAGCGGGGGCGGAAACAATGAGCAGTTCTTC
TRBJ1-1	once	TRBV5-1	NA	CASSRRTAGSTEAFF	TGCGCCAGCAGCCGCCGAACGGCTGGGAGCACTGAAGCTTTCTTT
TRBJ1-2	NA	TRBV19	NA	CASTPGHMNYGYTF	TGTGCCAGTACCCCGGGACACATGAACTATGGCTACACCTTC
TRBJ2-1	NA	TRBV5-5	TRBD1	CASSGFPIGQGFGEQFF	TGTGCCAGCAGCGGTTTTCCTATAGGACAGGGTTTTGGAGAGCAGTTCTTC
TRBJ2-7	NA	TRBV11-2	NA	CASSERGSSYEQYF	TGTGCCAGCAGCGAGAGGGGGTCTTCCTACGAGCAGTACTTC
TRBJ1-2	NA	TRBV4-3	TRBD1	CASSRPDRAVGYTF	TGCGCCAGCAGCCGGCCGGACAGGGCTGTAGGCTACACCTTC
TRBJ2-4	NA	TRBV15	TRBD1	CATSRNRDRGNIQYF	TGTGCCACCAGCAGAAACCGGGACAGGGGAAACATTCAGTACTTC
TRBJ1-6	NA	TRBV21-1	NA	CASSPWNRSNSPLHF	TGTGCCAGCAGCCCGTGGAACAGATCTAATTCACCCCTCCACTTT
TRBJ1-6	NA	TRBV2	NA	CASSGRGLYNSPLHF	TGTGCCAGCAGTGGGAGGGGTCTTTATAATTCACCCCTCCACTTT
TRBJ2-7	few	TRBV2	NA	CASRQYEQYF	TGTGCCAGCAGACAGTACGAGCAGTACTTC
TRBJ1-6	NA	TRBV5-1	TRBD1	CASSTTPSGQGATYNSPLHF	TGCGCCAGCAGCACAACACCCTCGGGACAGGGGGCCACCTATAATTCACCCCTCCACTTT
TRBJ1-1	once	TRBV19	NA	CASSMQLNTEAFF	TGTGCCAGTAGTATGCAGTTGAACACTGAAGCTTTCTTT
TRBJ2-3	NA	TRBV9	TRBD2	CASSVEASGVTDTQYF	TGTGCCAGCAGCGTAGAGGCTAGCGGGGTGACAGATACGCAGTATTTT
TRBJ2-1	NA	TRBV5-1	TRBD2	CASSSLADLYNEQFF	TGCGCCAGCAGCTCCCTAGCGGACCTTTACAATGAGCAGTTCTTC
TRBJ2-3	once	TRBV27	NA	CASSSRGDTQYF	TGTGCCAGCAGTTCCCGGGGAGATACGCAGTATTTT
TRBJ2-2	NA	TRBV2	TRBD2	CASSEKLAGDRISGELFF	TGTGCCAGCAGTGAGAAACTAGCGGGGGATAGAATTTCCGGGGAGCTGTTTTTT
TRBJ2-3	NA	TRBV2	TRBD1	CASRSGTVQISTDTQYF	TGTGCCAGCAGGTCCGGGACAGTTCAGATTAGCACAGATACGCAGTATTTT
TRBJ1-4	NA	TRBV5-1	TRBD1	CASSPLQGAREKLFF	TGCGCCAGCAGCCCCTTACAGGGGGCGCGTGAAAAACTGTTTTTT
TRBJ1-1	NA	TRBV7-6	NA	CASSLEGAGTEAFF	TGTGCCAGCAGCTTAGAAGGGGCCGGCACTGAAGCTTTCTTT
TRBJ1-2	NA	TRBV28	TRBD1	CASSTQQGDYGYTF	TGTGCCAGCAGTACCCAACAGGGGGACTATGGCTACACCTTC
TRBJ2-2	NA	TRBV11-2	TRBD2	CASSHGLVWNTGELFF	TGTGCCAGCAGCCACGGACTAGTCTGGAACACCGGGGAGCTGTTTTTT
TRBJ2-5	NA	TRBV19	TRBD1	CASSPGQGVKVETQYF	TGTGCCAGTTCTCCGGGACAGGGGGTTAAGGTGGAGACCCAGTACTTC
TRBJ2-7	NA	TRBV5-1	NA	CASSEGGGGPNYEQYF	TGCGCCAGCAGCGAAGGCGGTGGAGGACCAAACTACGAGCAGTACTTC
TRBJ2-3	NA	TRBV25-1	TRBD2	CASSGTSGPDTQYF	TGTGCCAGCAGTGGGACTAGCGGCCCAGATACGCAGTATTTT